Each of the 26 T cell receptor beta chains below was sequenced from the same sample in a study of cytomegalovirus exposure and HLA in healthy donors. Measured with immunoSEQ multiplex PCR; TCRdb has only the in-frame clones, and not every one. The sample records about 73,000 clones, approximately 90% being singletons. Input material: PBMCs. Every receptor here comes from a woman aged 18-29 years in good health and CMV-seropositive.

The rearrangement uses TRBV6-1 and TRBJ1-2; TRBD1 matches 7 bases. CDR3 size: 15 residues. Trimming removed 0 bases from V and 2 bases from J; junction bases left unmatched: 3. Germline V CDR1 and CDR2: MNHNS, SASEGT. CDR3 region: CASSEATGPNYGYTF. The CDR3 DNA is TGTGCCAGCAGTGAAGCGACAGGGCCAAACTATGGCTACACCTTC.

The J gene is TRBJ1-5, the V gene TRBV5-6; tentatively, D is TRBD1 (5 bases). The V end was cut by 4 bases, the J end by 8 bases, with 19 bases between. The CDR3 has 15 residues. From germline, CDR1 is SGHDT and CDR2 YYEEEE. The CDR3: CASSHQGAGGEPQHF. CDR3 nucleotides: TGTGCCAGCAGCCATCAGGGAGCGGGGGGGGAGCCCCAGCATTTT.

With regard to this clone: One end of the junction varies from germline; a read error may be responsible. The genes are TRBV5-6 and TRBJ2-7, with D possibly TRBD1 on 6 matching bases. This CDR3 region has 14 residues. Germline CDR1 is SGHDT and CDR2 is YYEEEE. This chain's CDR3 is CASSLGKAWGTQNF. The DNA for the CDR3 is TGTGCCAGCAGCTTGGGCAAAGCATGGGGGACACAAAATTTC.

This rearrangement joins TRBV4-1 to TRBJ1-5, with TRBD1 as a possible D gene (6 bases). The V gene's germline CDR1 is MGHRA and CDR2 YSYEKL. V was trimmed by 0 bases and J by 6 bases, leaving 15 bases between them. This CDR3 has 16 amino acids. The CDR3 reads CASSQELGARSQPQHF. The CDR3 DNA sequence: TGCGCCAGCAGCCAAGAGTTGGGGGCTAGAAGTCAGCCCCAGCATTTT.

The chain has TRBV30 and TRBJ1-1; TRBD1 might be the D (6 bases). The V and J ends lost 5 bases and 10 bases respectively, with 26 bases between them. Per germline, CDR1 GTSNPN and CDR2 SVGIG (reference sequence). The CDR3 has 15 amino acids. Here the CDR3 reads CAWAQGPMSYLGAFF. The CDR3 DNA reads TGTGCCTGGGCCCAGGGGCCAATGTCGTACCTTGGAGCTTTCTTT.

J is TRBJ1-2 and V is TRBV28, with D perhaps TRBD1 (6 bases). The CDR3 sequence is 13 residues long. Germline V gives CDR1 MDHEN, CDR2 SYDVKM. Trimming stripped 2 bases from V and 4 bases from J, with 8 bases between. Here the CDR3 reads CASSLGRGYGYTF. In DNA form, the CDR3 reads TGTGCCAGCAGTTTAGGCAGGGGCTATGGCTACACCTTC.

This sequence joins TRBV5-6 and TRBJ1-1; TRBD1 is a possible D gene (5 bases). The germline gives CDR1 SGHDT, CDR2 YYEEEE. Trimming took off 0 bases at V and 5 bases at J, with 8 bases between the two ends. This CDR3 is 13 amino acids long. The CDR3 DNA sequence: TGTGCCAGCAGCTTGGCAGGGCCGACTGAAGCTTTCTTT. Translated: CASSLAGPTEAFF.

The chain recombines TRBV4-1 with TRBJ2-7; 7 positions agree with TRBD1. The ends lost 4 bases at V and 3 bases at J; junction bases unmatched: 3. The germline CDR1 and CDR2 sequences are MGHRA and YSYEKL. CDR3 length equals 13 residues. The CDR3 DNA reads TGCGCCAGCAGCCGGGACAGATTCTACGAGCAGTACTTC. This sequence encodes CASSRDRFYEQYF.

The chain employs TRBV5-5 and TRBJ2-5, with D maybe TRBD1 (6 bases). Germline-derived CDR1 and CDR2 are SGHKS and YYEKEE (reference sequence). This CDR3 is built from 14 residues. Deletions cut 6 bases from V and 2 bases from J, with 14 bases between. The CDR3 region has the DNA TGTGCCAGCACCAAACTAGGGGGACAAGAGACCCAGTACTTC. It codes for CASTKLGGQETQYF.

The CDR3 sequence: CASSRRGTSPYNEQFF. The CDR3 region has the DNA TGTGCCAGCAGCAGAAGGGGGACTAGCCCCTACAATGAGCAGTTCTTC. V usage is TRBV6-4 and J usage is TRBJ2-1; 9 nucleotides agree with TRBD2. Trimming took 6 bases from V and 2 from J; bases not matched to a gene: 8. Germline V gene lookup returns CDR1 MRHNA and CDR2 SNTAGT. There are 16 residues in the CDR3.

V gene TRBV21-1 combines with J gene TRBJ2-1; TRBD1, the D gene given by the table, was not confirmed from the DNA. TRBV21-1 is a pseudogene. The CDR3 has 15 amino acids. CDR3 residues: CASSRPPGQGNEQFF. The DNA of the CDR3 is TGTGCCAGCAGCCGACCCCCGGGACAGGGTAATGAGCAGTTCTTC.

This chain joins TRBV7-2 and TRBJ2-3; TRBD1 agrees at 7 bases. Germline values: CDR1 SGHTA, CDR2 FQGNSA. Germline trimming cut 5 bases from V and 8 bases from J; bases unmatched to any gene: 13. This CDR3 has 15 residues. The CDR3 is CASSPTTGTSSTQYF. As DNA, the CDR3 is TGTGCCAGCAGCCCGACGACAGGGACCTCTTCTACGCAGTATTTT.

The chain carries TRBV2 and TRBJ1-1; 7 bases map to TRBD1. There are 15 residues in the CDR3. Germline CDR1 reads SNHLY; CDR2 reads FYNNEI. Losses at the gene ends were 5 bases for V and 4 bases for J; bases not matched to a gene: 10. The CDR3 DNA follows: TGTGCCAGCAGTTACCAACAGGGGAAGGGCACTGAAGCTTTCTTT. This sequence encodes CASSYQQGKGTEAFF.

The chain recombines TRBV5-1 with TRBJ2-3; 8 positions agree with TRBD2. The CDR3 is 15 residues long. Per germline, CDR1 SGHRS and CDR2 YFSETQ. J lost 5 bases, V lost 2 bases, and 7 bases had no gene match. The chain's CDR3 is CASSFTGGLEDTQYF. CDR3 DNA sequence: TGCGCCAGCAGCTTCACGGGGGGGCTGGAAGATACGCAGTATTTT.

The CDR3 nucleotides read TGTGCCAGCAGTGACGAGGGAAATGAGCAGTTCTTC. Amino acids: CASSDEGNEQFF. The V gene is TRBV6-4, the J gene TRBJ2-1, with a weak D call TRBD2 (5 bases). The V end lost 2 bases, the J end lost 7 bases, and 6 bases lay between the germline ends. The CDR3 extends over 12 amino acids. From germline, CDR1 is MRHNA and CDR2 SNTAGT.

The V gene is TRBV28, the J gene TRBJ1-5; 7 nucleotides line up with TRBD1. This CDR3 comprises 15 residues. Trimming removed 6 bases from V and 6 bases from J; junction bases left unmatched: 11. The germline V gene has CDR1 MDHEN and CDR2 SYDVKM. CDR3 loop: CASSPQGGSGQPQHF. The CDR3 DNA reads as TGTGCCAGCAGCCCTCAGGGGGGCTCAGGTCAGCCCCAGCATTTT. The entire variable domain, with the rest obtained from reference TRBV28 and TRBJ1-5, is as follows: DVKVTQSSRYLVKRTGEKVFLECVQDMDHENMFWYRQDPGLGLRLIYFSYDVKMKEKGDIPEGYSVSREKKERFSLILESASTNQTSMYLCASSPQGGSGQPQHFGDGTRLSIL.

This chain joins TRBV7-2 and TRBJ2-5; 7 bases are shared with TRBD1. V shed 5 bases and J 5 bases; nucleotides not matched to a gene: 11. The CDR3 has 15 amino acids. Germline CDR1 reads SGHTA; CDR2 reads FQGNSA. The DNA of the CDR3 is TGTGCCAGCAGCACATCCCCTAGCAGGGGGGAGACCCAGTACTTC. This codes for CASSTSPSRGETQYF. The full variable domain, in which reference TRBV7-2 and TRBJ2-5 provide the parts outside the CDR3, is GAGVSQSPSNKVTEKGKDVELRCDPISGHTALYWYRQSLGQGLEFLIYFQGNSAPDKSGLPSDRFSAERTGGSVSTLTIQRTQQEDSAVYLCASSTSPSRGETQYFGPGTRLLVL.

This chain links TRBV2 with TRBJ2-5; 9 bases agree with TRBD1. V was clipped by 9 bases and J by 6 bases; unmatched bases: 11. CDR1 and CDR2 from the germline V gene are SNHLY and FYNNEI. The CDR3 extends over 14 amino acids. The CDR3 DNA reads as TGTGCCAGTAACGCCGGGACAGGGTTACAGACCCAGTACTTC. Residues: CASNAGTGLQTQYF.

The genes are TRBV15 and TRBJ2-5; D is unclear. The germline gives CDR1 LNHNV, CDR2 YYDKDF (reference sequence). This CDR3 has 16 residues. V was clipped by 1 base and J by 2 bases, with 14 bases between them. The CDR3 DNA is TGTGCCACCAGCAGAGGGTTGGGTTTCGGGCAAGAGACCCAGTACTTC. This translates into CATSRGLGFGQETQYF.

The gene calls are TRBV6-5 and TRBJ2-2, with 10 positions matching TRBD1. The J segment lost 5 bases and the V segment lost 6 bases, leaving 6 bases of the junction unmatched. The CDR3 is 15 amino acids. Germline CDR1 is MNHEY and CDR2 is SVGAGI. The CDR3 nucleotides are TGTGCCAGCAGGAGCCGGGACAGGGGTACCGGGGAGCTGTTTTTT. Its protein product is CASRSRDRGTGELFF.

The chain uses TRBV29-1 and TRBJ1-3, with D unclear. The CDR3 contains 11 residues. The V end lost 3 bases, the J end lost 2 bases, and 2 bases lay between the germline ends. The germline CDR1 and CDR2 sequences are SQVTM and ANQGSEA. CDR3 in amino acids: CSVDTGNTIYF. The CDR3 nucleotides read TGCAGCGTTGACACTGGAAACACCATATATTTT.

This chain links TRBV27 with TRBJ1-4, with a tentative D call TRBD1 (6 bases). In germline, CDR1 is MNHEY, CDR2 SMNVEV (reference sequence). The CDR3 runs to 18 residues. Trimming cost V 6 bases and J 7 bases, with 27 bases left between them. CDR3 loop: CASRTTGEGGGWGEKLFF. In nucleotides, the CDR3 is TGTGCCAGCAGGACTACCGGAGAAGGGGGGGGCTGGGGTGAAAAACTGTTTTTT.

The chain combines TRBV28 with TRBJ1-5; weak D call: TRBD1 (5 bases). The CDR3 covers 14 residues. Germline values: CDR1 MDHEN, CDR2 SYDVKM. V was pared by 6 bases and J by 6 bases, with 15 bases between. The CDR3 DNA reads TGTGCCAGCAGGGTTGCGCAGGGTGGTCAGCCCCAGCATTTT. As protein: CASRVAQGGQPQHF.

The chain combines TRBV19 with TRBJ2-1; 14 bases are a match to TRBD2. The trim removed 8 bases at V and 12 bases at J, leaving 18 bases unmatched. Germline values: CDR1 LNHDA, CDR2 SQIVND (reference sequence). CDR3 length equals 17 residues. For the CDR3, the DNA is TGTGCCAGTCCCTCGAGACTAGCGGGAGGGCCTAGGTCGGTGCAGTTCTTC. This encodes CASPSRLAGGPRSVQFF.

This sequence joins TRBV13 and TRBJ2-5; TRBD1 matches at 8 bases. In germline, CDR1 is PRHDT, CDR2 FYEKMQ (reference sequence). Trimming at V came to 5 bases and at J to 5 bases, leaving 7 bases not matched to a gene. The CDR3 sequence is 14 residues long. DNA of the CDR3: TGTGCCAGCAGCCCCCAGGGGGCGGGGGAGACCCAGTACTTC. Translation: CASSPQGAGETQYF.

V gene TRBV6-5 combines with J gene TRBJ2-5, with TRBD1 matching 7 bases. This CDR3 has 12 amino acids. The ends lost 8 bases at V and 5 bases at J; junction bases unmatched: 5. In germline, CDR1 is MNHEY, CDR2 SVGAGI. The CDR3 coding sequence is TGTGCCAGCCGAGGGGGCCTGGAGACCCAGTACTTC. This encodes CASRGGLETQYF.